This entry lists 9 T cell receptor beta chains sequenced from one sample in a study of CD8 T cells in ankylosing spondylitis. TCRdb recomputed calls from the 5' RACE reads with MiXCR, one row per CDR3 protein. This sample has about 280,000 distinct CDR3 sequences, with 20% found just once. Sequences were obtained from blood, either unsorted or a sorted T cell fraction (not recorded which). These receptors all come from a male donor with ankylosing spondylitis or in good health (not recorded which).

The chain links TRBV28 to TRBJ2-5, with 12 bases aligning to TRBD2. After removal of 5 bases from V and 6 bases from J, the junction contained 10 bases not matched to a gene. The germline V gene has CDR1 MDHEN and CDR2 SYDVKM. The length of the CDR3 is 16 residues. CDR3 loop: CASSPGTSGYRQTQYF. Written as DNA, the CDR3 is TGTGCCAGCAGTCCCGGGACTAGCGGGTATAGACAGACCCAGTACTTC.

V usage is TRBV5-1 and J usage is TRBJ2-4, with a possible D match to TRBD2 (6 bases). The germline CDR1 and CDR2 sequences are SGHRS and YFSETQ. This CDR3 spans 13 amino acids. V lost 2 bases and J lost 8, with 11 bases in between. The CDR3 spells CASSFGGEDIQYF. The CDR3 DNA reads as TGCGCCAGCAGCTTCGGGGGAGAGGACATTCAGTACTTC.

This clonotype showed up just a few times. CDR3 DNA sequence: TGTGCCAGCAGTTTAGCGGGTAGCGGGGGGATTCAGTACTTC. Translation gives CASSLAGSGGIQYF. The chain couples TRBV12-3 or TRBV12-4 to TRBJ2-4; 10 bases are shared with TRBD2. The CDR3 has 14 residues. V gave up 0 bases and J gave up 10 bases; unmatched junction bases: 3.

This clonotype occurred a few times. This chain joins TRBV27 and TRBJ1-6, with D tentatively TRBD1 (6 bases). The V gene's germline CDR1 is MNHEY and CDR2 SMNVEV (reference sequence). Trimming took 8 bases from V and 10 from J, leaving 12 bases between them. The CDR3 consists of 12 residues. The CDR3 sequence: CASGTGSSPLHF. The CDR3 coding sequence is TGTGCCAGCGGTACAGGGTCCTCACCCCTCCACTTT.

This clonotype came up a few times. The V gene is TRBV12-3 or TRBV12-4, the J gene TRBJ2-6; D gene ambiguous. With 5 bases removed from V and 2 bases from J, the gap between germline ends came to 13 bases. The length of the CDR3 is 16 residues. In DNA form, the CDR3 reads TGTGCCAGCAGTCGACTGCTACCAGCTGGGGCCAACGTCCTGACTTTC. Translation gives CASSRLLPAGANVLTF.

This clonotype has a handful of counts. The genes are TRBV5-1 and TRBJ1-2; D is possibly TRBD1 (6 bases). V was trimmed by 0 bases and J by 0 bases, leaving 15 bases between them. The CDR3 extends over 17 amino acids. Germline CDR1 SGHRS, CDR2 YFSETQ. The CDR3 DNA reads as TGCGCCAGCAGCTTGGCCTCACCCGACAGGACTAACTATGGCTACACCTTC. Amino acid sequence: CASSLASPDRTNYGYTF.

A remark on this clonotype: A clone one base away is much larger, so this may be a read error. J is TRBJ2-3 and V is TRBV10-3, with D hard to call. V was trimmed by 2 bases and J by 11 bases, leaving 8 bases between them. The CDR3 extends over 11 amino acids. CDR1 and CDR2 from the germline V gene are ENHRY and SYGVKD. The CDR3 is CAISEPRQQYF. CDR3 bases: TGTGCCATCAGTGAGCCGAGACAGCAGTATTTT.

This chain joins TRBV20-1 and TRBJ2-4, with a tentative D call TRBD1 (6 bases). V was cut by 4 bases and J by 7 bases, with 11 bases left in between. The CDR3 has 12 amino acids. CDR1 is DFQATT, CDR2 SNEGSKA, per germline (reference sequence). The CDR3 spells CSATRQGNIQYF. CDR3 nucleotides: TGCAGTGCTACCCGTCAGGGGAACATTCAGTACTTC.

There are a few counts of this clonotype. The V and J genes are TRBV9 and TRBJ2-1; 8 positions match TRBD2. Germline trimming cut 4 bases from V and 2 bases from J; bases unmatched to any gene: 5. Germline CDR1 and CDR2: SGDLS and YYNGEE. The CDR3 contains 15 residues. In DNA form, the CDR3 reads TGTGCCAGCAGCCTTACTAGCGGCCCCTACAATGAGCAGTTCTTC. Protein: CASSLTSGPYNEQFF.